This T cell receptor beta chain is drawn from a study of T cell responses to AZD1222 COVID-19 vaccine. Findings and caveats of the study: The study found Spike-specific TCR breadth and depth rose after two AZD1222 doses.

This clone was seen a single time. Its antigen is undetermined. At the DNA level, this CDR3 is encoded by other sequences in the same sample as well. V was clipped by 6 bases and J by 1 base; unmatched bases: 3. The CDR3 totals 14 residues. Germline loops: CDR1 ENHRY, CDR2 SYGVKD. Some clones are missing from TCRdb's copy, which holds only in-frame ones; the method was immunoSEQ multiplex PCR. The sample includes roughly 100,000 clones, 86% of them seen just once. The clonotype originates from an adult who received the MenACWY meningococcal vaccine as a control. The sequencing here drew on peripheral blood, taken 28 days after the second dose of the MenACWY control vaccine. The chain has TRBV10-3 and TRBJ2-7; 10 bases agree with TRBD1. CDR3 DNA sequence: TGTGCCATCAGACCGGGACAGGGGTCCTACGAGCAGTACTTC. This sequence encodes CAIRPGQGSYEQYF.